This T cell receptor (beta chain) appears in the sequencing data of a study of T-cell reconstitution after alpha-beta-depleted transplantation in children. This clonotype has at least ten counts. Molecular barcoding with unique molecular identifiers was used for the TCRbeta library. TCRdb redid the calling of the PCR reads with MiXCR, one entry per CDR3 protein. Of hundreds of thousands of distinct CDR3 sequences in the sample, around 13% were seen once. Trimming shortened V by 5 bases and J by 4 bases, and 9 bases separated the two germline ends. CDR3 length: 12 amino acids. This clonotype was obtained from a human donor who donated a stem cell graft to a child with combined immunodeficiency. The source material was PBMCs from the stem cell graft donor, sampled from the stem cell graft. The genes are TRBV12-3 or TRBV12-4 and TRBJ2-7; no clear D. The chain's CDR3 is CASSETPYEQYF. CDR3 sequence (DNA): TGTGCCAGCAGTGAAACGCCTTACGAGCAGTACTTC.